This T cell receptor (beta chain) is drawn from a study of spatial heterogeneity in lung cancer. Study outcomes and limitations: Counts that tracked tumor mutation counts were those of expanded intratumoral alpha and beta TCRs. Alpha chains reached an estimated coverage of approximately 6.6% of tumor T cells, and beta chains 13% to 15%.

Every TCR cDNA molecule bore its own unique molecular identifier. TCRdb fed the 5' RACE reads into MiXCR, producing one record per CDR3 protein. The sample consists of over 3,000 distinct CDR3 sequences, around 8% of them appearing once. This CDR3 has 15 residues. Germline V gene data show CDR1 as SEHNR and CDR2 as FQNEAQ (reference sequence). Trimming took 3 bases from V and 0 from J; bases not matched to a gene: 1. The time point: sample taken at primary tumor resection. 72 TRACERx patients with early, untreated non-small cell lung cancer donated samples. Unsorted whole RNA samples from tumor, nontumor lung or frozen PBMC were sequenced. By its share, this clonotype is medium-sized. The antigen is undetermined.

V is TRBV7-9 and J is TRBJ2-2, with 7 nucleotides matching TRBD1. This clonotype was obtained from a male donor with early-stage non-small cell lung cancer. The source was lung tumor tissue, collected at surgery. The CDR3 loop reads CASSFGTANTGELFF. For the CDR3, the DNA is TGTGCCAGCAGCTTTGGGACAGCGAACACCGGGGAGCTGTTTTTT.